Following are 15 T cell receptor beta chains from one sample sequenced in a study of cytomegalovirus exposure and HLA in healthy donors. Sequenced by immunoSEQ multiplex PCR; TCRdb stores in-frame clones only, minus some. The profile shows about 84,000 clones, approximately 91% of them singletons. The source material was PBMCs. These receptors all stem from a young man in good health and CMV-seronegative.

J is TRBJ2-5 and V is TRBV7-8; TRBD2 agrees at 8 bases. V lost 5 bases and J lost 3; bases outside the gene matches: 11. Germline assignment: CDR1 SGHVS and CDR2 FQNEAQ. The CDR3 runs to 16 residues. Here the CDR3 reads CASSARLASHEETQYF. CDR3 DNA sequence: TGTGCCAGCAGCGCCCGACTAGCGAGCCATGAAGAGACCCAGTACTTC.

The chain recombines TRBV29-1 with TRBJ2-3; D might be TRBD2 (6 bases). The V gene lost 6 bases and the J gene lost 6 bases, with 19 bases spanning the gap. The germline CDR1 and CDR2 sequences are SQVTM and ANQGSEA. The CDR3 has 14 residues. The CDR3 DNA reads as TGCAGCGTGACGTTCGTGGGAGGATCGGATACGCAGTATTTT. Translation gives CSVTFVGGSDTQYF.

The chain combines TRBV7-8 with TRBJ1-5, with TRBD1 matching 8 bases. Unmatched junction bases numbered 2, after V lost 5 bases and J lost 5 bases. Germline CDR1 SGHVS, CDR2 FQNEAQ. The CDR3 has 13 amino acids. CDR3 sequence: CASSRDRHQPQHF. In nucleotides, the CDR3 is TGTGCCAGCAGCCGGGACAGGCATCAGCCCCAGCATTTT. Using reference TRBV7-8 and TRBJ1-5 for the parts outside the CDR3, the full variable domain is GAGVSQSPRYKVAKRGQDVALRCDPISGHVSLFWYQQALGQGPEFLTYFQNEAQLDKSGLPSDRFFAERPEGSVSTLKIQRTQQEDSAVYLCASSRDRHQPQHFGDGTRLSIL.

The V and J genes are TRBV2 and TRBJ1-1, with 11 nucleotides matching TRBD1. Germline V CDR1 and CDR2: SNHLY, FYNNEI. V lost 6 bases, J lost 1 base, and 7 bases stayed unmatched. The CDR3 length is 16 residues. The CDR3 sequence: CASSPGQGARNTEAFF. CDR3 bases: TGTGCCAGCAGCCCCGGACAGGGGGCGCGGAACACTGAAGCTTTCTTT.

Only one count was recorded for this clone. The chain links TRBV7-8 to TRBJ2-1; 9 bases are a match to TRBD2. The CDR3 is made up of 22 amino acids. Germline V gene lookup returns CDR1 SGHVS and CDR2 FQNEAQ. The junction had 32 bases not matched to a gene; V was cut back by 2 bases and J by 12 bases. The CDR3 spells CASSLPRTEYSTSASGARGQFF. CDR3 in DNA: TGTGCCAGCAGCTTACCTCGGACAGAATATTCGACATCGGCTAGCGGGGCCCGGGGGCAGTTCTTC.

The CDR3: CASTAYSSYNEQFF. As DNA, the CDR3 is TGTGCCAGCACTGCCTACAGCTCCTACAATGAGCAGTTCTTC. This chain joins TRBV6-5 and TRBJ2-1; unclear D gene. Trimming removed 7 bases at V and 0 bases at J, with 10 bases between. The CDR3 totals 14 residues. Germline lookup yields CDR1 MNHEY and CDR2 SVGAGI.

The genes are TRBV28 and TRBJ2-3, with 7 bases lining up with TRBD1. There are 15 residues in the CDR3. The ends lost 2 bases at V and 11 bases at J; junction bases unmatched: 13. The germline CDR1 and CDR2 sequences are MDHEN and SYDVKM. This CDR3 is CASSLPYRGEIRQYF. The CDR3 coding sequence is TGTGCCAGCAGTTTACCCTACAGGGGAGAGATCAGGCAGTATTTT.

The rearrangement links TRBV7-9 to TRBJ2-5; the match to TRBD1 covers 8 bases. The CDR3 totals 17 residues. V lost 2 bases to trimming and J lost 4 bases; unmatched junction nucleotides: 12. The V gene's germline CDR1 is SEHNR and CDR2 FQNEAQ (reference sequence). CDR3 region: CASSLLAGQGFGETQYF. The CDR3 nucleotides are TGTGCCAGCAGCTTATTGGCAGGACAGGGTTTTGGAGAGACCCAGTACTTC.

The chain employs TRBV7-2 and TRBJ2-2, with D tentatively TRBD2 (6 bases). Germline values: CDR1 SGHTA, CDR2 FQGNSA. This CDR3 has 18 residues. Trimming removed 1 base from V and 2 bases from J, with 17 bases in between. CDR3 region: CASSLEVGLASNTGELFF. CDR3 sequence (DNA): TGTGCCAGCAGCTTAGAAGTAGGGCTAGCGTCAAACACCGGGGAGCTGTTTTTT.

The chain combines TRBV19 with TRBJ1-2; possible D gene TRBD1, 6 bases. The V gene lost 2 bases and the J gene lost 2 bases, with 12 bases spanning the gap. There are 15 residues in the CDR3. From germline, CDR1 is LNHDA and CDR2 SQIVND (reference sequence). The CDR3 region has the DNA TGTGCCAGTAGTATACGGGGGGCGCGAAACTATGGCTACACCTTC. Encoded protein: CASSIRGARNYGYTF.

This clone occurred once. The chain combines TRBV28 with TRBJ1-1; TRBD1 matches 8 bases. This CDR3 region has 16 residues. V was clipped by 1 base and J by 1 base; unmatched bases: 5. Germline V lookup: CDR1 MDHEN, CDR2 SYDVKM. In DNA form, the CDR3 reads TGTGCCAGCAGTTTATACACAGGGGGTAAGAACACTGAAGCTTTCTTT. This translates into CASSLYTGGKNTEAFF.

This clone was counted once. The chain links TRBV11-1 to TRBJ1-3; 7 nucleotides align to TRBD1. After removal of 5 bases from V and 0 bases from J, the junction contained 4 bases not matched to a gene. The CDR3 contains 15 residues. Germline V gene sequence: CDR1 SGHAT, CDR2 FQDESV (reference sequence). The CDR3 region has the DNA TGTGCCAGCAGCATGGGACAGATCTCTGGAAACACCATATATTTT. This codes for CASSMGQISGNTIYF.

The chain is built from TRBV15 and TRBJ1-2; D unclear. Trimming cost V 2 bases and J 2 bases, with 12 bases left between them. The CDR3 has 15 amino acids. The germline CDR1 and CDR2 sequences are LNHNV and YYDKDF (reference sequence). The CDR3: CATSRRPGSNYGYTF. CDR3 sequence (DNA): TGTGCCACCAGCAGACGACCCGGGTCCAACTATGGCTACACCTTC.

The chain uses TRBV6-6 and TRBJ2-4; TRBD2 aligns across 10 bases. Trimming cost V 4 bases and J 6 bases; bases outside gene matches: 3. The CDR3 spans 14 residues. From germline, CDR1 is MNHNY and CDR2 SVGAGI (reference sequence). CDR3 sequence reads: CASSSSGGANIQYF. The CDR3, as DNA: TGTGCCAGCAGTTCCAGCGGGGGGGCAAACATTCAGTACTTC.

This chain uses TRBV28 with TRBJ1-2; D perhaps matches TRBD1 (6 bases). Germline lookup yields CDR1 MDHEN and CDR2 SYDVKM. There are 14 residues in the CDR3. V lost 2 bases, J lost 8 bases, and 15 bases lay in between. In DNA, the CDR3 is TGTGCCAGCAGTTTAATGGAGACAGGCGGAGGCTACACCTTC. Its translation: CASSLMETGGGYTF.